Below, 27 T cell receptor beta chains from the same sample are listed, as sequenced in a study of shared clonotypes between healthy human individuals. TCRdb keeps only in-frame clones here, not all; method: immunoSEQ multiplex PCR. This table holds about 470,000 clones, roughly 77% found once. Sequenced: PBMCs. All receptors derive from a woman aged 40 to 50 in good health. Some clones in this sample may be carry-over from other donors' samples.

Comment on this clone: This sample includes further DNA sequences coding for the same CDR3. The rearrangement uses TRBV9 and TRBJ2-7; 11 positions match TRBD2. Looked up from germline, CDR1 is SGDLS and CDR2 is YYNGEE. V was clipped by 2 bases and J by 0 bases; unmatched bases: 1. This CDR3 has 15 residues. CDR3 coding DNA: TGTGCCAGCAGCGTCGGGACTAGCGGCTCCTACGAGCAGTACTTC. This codes for CASSVGTSGSYEQYF. The variable domain in full, completed from reference TRBV9 and TRBJ2-7, reads DSGVTQTPKHLITATGQRVTLRCSPRSGDLSVYWYQQSLDQGLQFLIQYYNGEERAKGNILERFSAQQFPDLHSELNLSSLELGDSALYFCASSVGTSGSYEQYFGPGTRLTVT.

The chain couples TRBV4-1 to TRBJ2-7; 9 bases are a match to TRBD2. The trim removed 4 bases at V and 5 bases at J, leaving 3 bases unmatched. Germline V CDR1 and CDR2: MGHRA, YSYEKL. The CDR3 has 13 residues. The CDR3 coding sequence is TGCGCCAGCAGCCTCCGGACTAGCGACGAGCAGTACTTC. It codes for CASSLRTSDEQYF.

The rearrangement joins TRBV7-2 to TRBJ2-7, with TRBD2 matching 8 bases. With V trimmed by 3 bases and J by 0 bases, 1 base remained unmatched. From germline, CDR1 is SGHTA and CDR2 FQGNSA. The CDR3 length is 14 residues. The CDR3 is CASSFSGDSYEQYF. DNA for the CDR3: TGTGCCAGCAGCTTTAGCGGGGACTCCTACGAGCAGTACTTC.

This chain joins TRBV18 and TRBJ2-7, with 13 bases aligning to TRBD2. The germline V gene encodes CDR1 KGHSH and CDR2 LQKENI. The CDR3 contains 14 residues. Trimming took 4 bases from V and 4 from J; bases not matched to a gene: 1. The CDR3 here is CASSRGLAGYEQYF. The CDR3, as DNA: TGTGCCAGCTCACGGGGACTAGCGGGATACGAGCAGTACTTC.

V usage is TRBV6-5 and J usage is TRBJ2-1; a weak D match, TRBD1 (6 bases). This CDR3 is 15 amino acids long. V dropped 5 bases and J dropped 0 bases, with 11 bases sitting between them. Germline V gene data show CDR1 as MNHEY and CDR2 as SVGAGI. CDR3 region: CASSTGHSSYNEQFF. The CDR3, as DNA: TGTGCCAGCAGTACGGGACATAGCTCCTACAATGAGCAGTTCTTC.

This clone was observed at least ten times. This rearrangement joins TRBV28 to TRBJ1-3; 7 bases are a match to TRBD1. The CDR3 length is 16 residues. Trimming cost V 6 bases and J 3 bases; bases outside gene matches: 11. Germline CDR1 MDHEN, CDR2 SYDVKM. The chain's CDR3 is CASSPRGQENGNTIYF. The CDR3 bases are TGTGCCAGCAGCCCTAGGGGGCAGGAGAATGGAAACACCATATATTTT.

The V and J genes are TRBV7-9 and TRBJ2-2; 12 bases align to TRBD1. CDR1 and CDR2 from the germline V gene are SEHNR and FQNEAQ (reference sequence). The CDR3 loop spans 16 amino acids. The V gene end was trimmed by 1 base and the J gene end by 3 bases; junction bases not matched to a gene: 0. In DNA, the CDR3 is TGTGCCAGCAGCTTAGGGGACAGGGGGCACACCGGGGAGCTGTTTTTT. Its translation: CASSLGDRGHTGELFF.

The rearrangement joins TRBV6-1 to TRBJ1-4; D not resolved. The length of the CDR3 is 14 residues. CDR1 is MNHNS, CDR2 SASEGT, per germline. The germline V and J ends were trimmed by 7 bases and 6 bases, with 15 bases remaining between them. CDR3 sequence (DNA): TGTGCCAGCACCGAAGACCGGGTGGATGAAAAACTGTTTTTT. Residues: CASTEDRVDEKLFF.

The J gene is TRBJ2-5, the V gene TRBV30, with 11 bases aligning to TRBD1. The germline V gene has CDR1 GTSNPN and CDR2 SVGIG (reference sequence). V trimming: 5 bases; J trimming: 0 bases; junction bases outside the gene matches: 5. CDR3 size: 15 residues. The CDR3 here is CAWSRGQGDQETQYF. The CDR3 DNA sequence: TGTGCCTGGTCTCGGGGACAGGGGGACCAAGAGACCCAGTACTTC.

The rearrangement links TRBV2 to TRBJ2-5; TRBD2 is a possible D gene (7 bases). V was trimmed by 1 base and J by 4 bases, leaving 10 bases between them. The CDR3 sequence is 14 residues long. Looked up from germline, CDR1 is SNHLY and CDR2 is FYNNEI. The CDR3: CASSEGGGGETQYF. The CDR3 DNA reads TGTGCCAGCAGTGAAGGGGGGGGCGGAGAGACCCAGTACTTC.

On this clone itself: The sample carries other DNA sequences with the same CDR3. The gene calls are TRBV15 and TRBJ2-6; D tentatively reads TRBD1 or TRBD2 (5 bases each). Looked up from germline, CDR1 is LNHNV and CDR2 is YYDKDF (reference sequence). V gave up 1 base and J gave up 0 bases, with 7 bases separating them. CDR3 length: 16 residues. The DNA for the CDR3 is TGTGCCACCAGCAGAGGGGGGAGCTCTGGGGCCAACGTCCTGACTTTC. It yields the protein CATSRGGSSGANVLTF. Full variable domain (remainder filled in from reference TRBV15 and TRBJ2-6): DAMVIQNPRYQVTQFGKPVTLSCSQTLNHNVMYWYQQKSSQAPKLLFHYYDKDFNNEADTPDNFQSRRPNTSFCFLDIRSPGLGDTAMYLCATSRGGSSGANVLTFGAGSRLTVL.

This chain joins TRBV11-2 and TRBJ2-7; D call uncertain. Between the trimmed V and J ends, which lost 5 bases and 2 bases, there was a span of 16 bases. The CDR3 is 15 residues long. From germline, CDR1 is SGHAT and CDR2 FQNNGV. The CDR3 reads CASSLQPVEAYEQYF. CDR3 sequence (DNA): TGTGCCAGCAGCCTCCAACCTGTGGAAGCCTACGAGCAGTACTTC.

The chain joins TRBV7-2 to TRBJ2-3; D could derive from TRBD1 or TRBD2 (5 bases each). This CDR3 contains 14 residues. V shed 5 bases and J shed 1 base, with 10 bases lying between them. CDR1 SGHTA and CDR2 FQGNSA come from the germline V gene. This chain's CDR3 is CASSPRDGTDTQYF. CDR3 bases: TGTGCCAGCAGCCCACGGGACGGCACAGATACGCAGTATTTT.

V usage is TRBV18 and J usage is TRBJ2-5, with unresolved D. Trimming pared 6 bases from V and 2 bases from J, leaving 13 bases between. Germline V lookup: CDR1 KGHSH, CDR2 LQKENI. The CDR3 runs 14 residues. The CDR3 DNA sequence: TGTGCCAGCTCGGCAGGCGTTCTACAAGAGACCCAGTACTTC. This translates into CASSAGVLQETQYF.

The gene calls are TRBV11-2 and TRBJ1-1; 7 bases line up with TRBD1. The CDR3 extends over 16 amino acids. V lost 5 bases and J lost 3; bases outside the gene matches: 12. In germline, CDR1 is SGHAT, CDR2 FQNNGV. CDR3 in amino acids: CASSTPKGAGDTEAFF. For the CDR3, the DNA is TGTGCCAGCAGCACCCCAAAGGGGGCGGGGGACACTGAAGCTTTCTTT.

V and J are TRBV7-2 and TRBJ2-1, with TRBD2 matching over 9 bases. J was trimmed by 0 bases and V by 2 bases; bases with no gene match: 11. Germline V gene data show CDR1 as SGHTA and CDR2 as FQGNSA. The CDR3 is 19 amino acids. CDR3 bases: TGTGCCAGCAGCTTATTTCAGGGACTAGCTTTTAGCTCCTACAATGAGCAGTTCTTC. Amino acids: CASSLFQGLAFSSYNEQFF.

This CDR3 reads CASNYLGGRTEAFF. CDR3 DNA: TGTGCCAGCAACTACCTAGGGGGGCGGACTGAAGCTTTCTTT. This chain connects TRBV28 to TRBJ1-1; possibly TRBD1 for D (6 bases). Germline V gene lookup returns CDR1 MDHEN and CDR2 SYDVKM. The CDR3 totals 14 residues. With 7 bases removed from V and 5 bases from J, the gap between germline ends came to 17 bases.

As concerns this clone: One end of the junction fails to match germline, which may point to a read error. The genes are TRBV27 and TRBJ2-7; D unresolved. This CDR3 region has 12 residues. Per germline, CDR1 MNHEY and CDR2 SMNVEV (reference sequence). CDR3 nucleotide sequence: TGTGCCGGCAGGTCCCCCTCGTACGAGCAATACTTC. Translated: CAGRSPSYEQYF.

The rearrangement joins TRBV19 to TRBJ2-6; no firm D call. Trimming took 7 bases from V and 1 from J, leaving 11 bases between them. The CDR3 sequence is 15 residues long. Germline CDR1 and CDR2: LNHDA and SQIVND (reference sequence). CDR3 sequence reads: CASNAWQSGANVLTF. The CDR3 DNA is TGTGCCAGTAACGCCTGGCAATCTGGGGCCAACGTCCTGACTTTC.

The rearrangement uses TRBV7-8 and TRBJ1-5, with D possibly being TRBD1 (5 bases). The CDR3 loop spans 12 amino acids. V gave up 2 bases and J gave up 10 bases, with 9 bases separating them. CDR1 is SGHVS, CDR2 FQNEAQ, per germline. CDR3 loop: CASSLRGDPQHF. The CDR3 nucleotides read TGTGCCAGCAGCTTAAGGGGCGATCCCCAGCATTTT.

V and J are TRBV4-2 and TRBJ2-3; 7 bases match TRBD2. CDR1 and CDR2 from the germline V gene are LGHNA and YNFKEQ. This CDR3 is built from 16 residues. Trimming at V came to 1 base and at J to 2 bases, leaving 6 bases not matched to a gene. The CDR3 DNA is TGTGCCAGCAGCCAAGGACTAGCTGACAACACAGATACGCAGTATTTT. Residues: CASSQGLADNTDTQYF.

V usage is TRBV25-1 and J usage is TRBJ2-1, with D possibly being TRBD1 (8 bases). V lost 3 bases and J lost 5, with 23 bases in between. Germline V gene sequence: CDR1 MGHDK, CDR2 SYGVNS. The CDR3 spans 18 residues. CDR3 protein: CASSDRTGQASGNNEQFF. The CDR3 coding sequence is TGTGCCAGCAGTGACCGGACAGGGCAGGCTAGCGGAAACAATGAGCAGTTCTTC.

The chain links TRBV4-3 to TRBJ2-6; D not resolved. Trimming took off 0 bases at V and 4 bases at J, with 10 bases between the two ends. CDR3 length: 16 amino acids. Germline CDR1 reads LGHNA; CDR2 reads YSLEER. As DNA, the CDR3 is TGCGCCAGCAGCCAAGAATTCGCCCTCGGGGCCAACGTCCTGACTTTC. Translated, it gives CASSQEFALGANVLTF.

The gene calls are TRBV2 and TRBJ2-7, with 9 bases aligning to TRBD1. Trimming removed 7 bases from V and 2 bases from J; junction bases left unmatched: 6. Germline V gives CDR1 SNHLY, CDR2 FYNNEI. The CDR3 consists of 14 residues. This chain's CDR3 is CASTIQGATYEQYF. The CDR3 bases are TGTGCCAGCACGATACAGGGGGCCACCTACGAGCAGTACTTC. Full variable domain (missing parts from reference TRBV2 and TRBJ2-7): EPEVTQTPSHQVTQMGQEVILRCVPISNHLYFYWYRQILGQKVEFLVSFYNNEISEKSEIFDDQFSVERPDGSNFTLKIRSTKLEDSAMYFCASTIQGATYEQYFGPGTRLTVT.

The rearrangement links TRBV27 to TRBJ2-3; D is possibly TRBD1 or TRBD2 (5 bases each). The V gene's germline CDR1 is MNHEY and CDR2 SMNVEV (reference sequence). The V end lost 5 bases, the J end lost 0 bases, and 18 bases lay between the germline ends. The CDR3 is 17 residues long. The CDR3 nucleotides read TGTGCCAGCAGTCCCCTGGGGGAGAGAACTAGCACAGATACGCAGTATTTT. This translates into CASSPLGERTSTDTQYF.

The chain uses TRBV25-1 and TRBJ1-4, with D perhaps matching TRBD1 (6 bases). V was pared by 3 bases and J by 5 bases, with 16 bases between. The CDR3 loop spans 16 amino acids. Germline lookup yields CDR1 MGHDK and CDR2 SYGVNS. DNA for the CDR3: TGTGCCAGCAGTGATCTCGGGGACAAGGGAAATGAAAAACTGTTTTTT. This sequence encodes CASSDLGDKGNEKLFF.

The chain links TRBV27 to TRBJ2-1; 7 bases are shared with TRBD2. Germline loops: CDR1 MNHEY, CDR2 SMNVEV (reference sequence). CDR3 size: 15 residues. The J segment lost 6 bases and the V segment lost 5 bases, leaving 10 bases of the junction unmatched. The DNA of the CDR3 is TGTGCCAGCAGTATCCTAGCGGTCGGAGGCAATGAGCAGTTCTTC. Residues: CASSILAVGGNEQFF.